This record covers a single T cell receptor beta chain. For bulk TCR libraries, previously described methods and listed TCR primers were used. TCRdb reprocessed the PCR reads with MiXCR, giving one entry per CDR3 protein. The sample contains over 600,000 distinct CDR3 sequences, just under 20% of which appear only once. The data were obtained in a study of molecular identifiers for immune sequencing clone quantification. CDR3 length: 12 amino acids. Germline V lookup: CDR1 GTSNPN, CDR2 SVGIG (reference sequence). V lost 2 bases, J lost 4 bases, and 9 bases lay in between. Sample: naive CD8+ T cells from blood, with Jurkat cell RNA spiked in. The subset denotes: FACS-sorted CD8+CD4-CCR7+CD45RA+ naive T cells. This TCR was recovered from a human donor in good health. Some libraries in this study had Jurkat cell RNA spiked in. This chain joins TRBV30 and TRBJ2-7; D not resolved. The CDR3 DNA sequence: TGTGCCTGGAGTAACAGATATTACGAGCAGTACTTC. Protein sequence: CAWSNRYYEQYF.